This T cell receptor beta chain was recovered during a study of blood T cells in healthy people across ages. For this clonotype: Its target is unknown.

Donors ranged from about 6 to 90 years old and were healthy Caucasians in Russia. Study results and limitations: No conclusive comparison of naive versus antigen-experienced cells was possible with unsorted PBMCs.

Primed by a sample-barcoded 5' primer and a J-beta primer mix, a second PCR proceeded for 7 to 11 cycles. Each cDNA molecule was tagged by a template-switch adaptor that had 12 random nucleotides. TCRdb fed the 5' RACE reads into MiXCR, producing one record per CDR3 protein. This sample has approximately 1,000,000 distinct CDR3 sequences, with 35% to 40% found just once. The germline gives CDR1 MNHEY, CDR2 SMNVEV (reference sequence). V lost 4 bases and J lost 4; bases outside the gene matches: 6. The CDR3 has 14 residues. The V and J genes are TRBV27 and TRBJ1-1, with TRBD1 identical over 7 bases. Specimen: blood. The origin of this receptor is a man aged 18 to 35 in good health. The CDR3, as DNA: TGTGCCAGCAGTTCCCGCAGGGGGTTCACTGAAGCTTTCTTT. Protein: CASSSRRGFTEAFF.